These T cell receptor beta chains were read from a single sample in a study of preoperative IRX-2 immunotherapy in early breast cancer. Produced via immunoSEQ multiplex PCR; TCRdb's table is partial and in-frame only. The sample records some 11,000 clones, over 80% being singletons. The material sequenced was lymph node tissue, taken before IRX-2 immunotherapy. These receptors all come from a human donor with breast cancer. CDR3s leave out the opening cysteine and the closing phenylalanine or tryptophan.

ASIEGQGYEQY TRBJ2-7 TRBV6-8
ARRSHRDSNQPQH TRBJ1-5 TRBV19
ASSPGWVRNTEAF TRBJ1-1 TRBV7-7
ASSLDQPSKNIQY TRBJ2-4 TRBV11-3
ASSPRQGFQPQH TRBJ1-5 TRBV11-3
ASSWGTAIQSSYNEQF TRBJ2-1 TRBV7-1
ASSLILGTGGKKNEQF TRBJ2-1 TRBV11-3
ASSTKTGGWTEAF TRBJ1-1 TRBV19
ASSQGKVSEAF TRBJ1-1 TRBV7-8
SVGTGPRGYT TRBJ1-2 TRBV29-1
ASSSLTSGRDHNEQF TRBJ2-1 TRBV6-8
ASRPRQAGVGEQY TRBJ2-7 TRBV6-8
ASSASGQGRTEAF TRBJ1-1 TRBV19
ASTPSQFTYEQY TRBJ2-7 TRBV28
ASRAQGSGNTIY TRBJ1-3 TRBV7-1
ASSPQQGSGNQPQH TRBJ1-5 TRBV18
ASSLQGSNYGYT TRBJ1-2 TRBV7-5
ASSLGQGGNTEAF TRBJ1-1 TRBV18
ASSIEGNEQF TRBJ2-1 TRBV19
ASSDSAGGMETQY TRBJ2-5 TRBV6-8
ASGLEGGSNGYT TRBJ1-2 TRBV12-5
ASSLCVPETQY TRBJ2-5 TRBV6-8
ASSPSGIPPAKNIQY TRBJ2-4 TRBV11-3
ASSLFGATYEQY TRBJ2-7 TRBV25-1
ASSYGRGVGYT TRBJ1-2 TRBV6-8
AISEPGLGSYEQY TRBJ2-7 TRBV10-3
ASTLPGAAEAF TRBJ1-1 TRBV28
ASSSGQGAGYT TRBJ1-2 TRBV23-1
ASSFWREGLDYEQY TRBJ2-7 TRBV28
ASSQGGSSSEAF TRBJ1-1 TRBV23-1
ASSQRVGYTDTQY TRBJ2-3 TRBV14
ASSRTGGQREDTLNYEQY TRBJ2-7 TRBV6-8
ASGLVHSSGSTNEQF TRBJ2-1 TRBV12-5
ASSATGIPSYGYT TRBJ1-2 TRBV2
ASSDGGVQF TRBJ2-1 TRBV6-7
ASSYRGQGTEAF TRBJ1-1 TRBV6-8
ASSLVIISDRNSYEQY TRBJ2-7 TRBV11-3
ATSRAREFGELF TRBJ2-2 TRBV15
AIMASGSPLTGELF TRBJ2-2 TRBV6-8
ASAPGTGEYEQY TRBJ2-7 TRBV6-8
ASSPIGRGSSYEQY TRBJ2-7 TRBV7-1
ASRRSLDSSYEQY TRBJ2-7 TRBV6-8
ASSPGQLRIKRDQPQH TRBJ1-5 TRBV6-8
ASSSLVGGNQPQH TRBJ1-5 TRBV11-3
ASSVPGTSADTQY TRBJ2-3 TRBV25-1